This T cell receptor (beta chain) was sequenced for a study of T cells in Graves' hyperthyroidism and ophthalmopathy. This clonotype was observed a few times. Regions amplified from RNA transcripts were the TCR beta CDR3 regions. A first-round RT-PCR of the TCR CDR3 used the HTBI primer set. Via MiXCR, TCRdb re-called the multiplex PCR reads, giving one row per CDR3 protein. The sample holds approximately 400,000 distinct CDR3 sequences, roughly 13% seen once. Losses at the gene ends were 3 bases for V and 5 bases for J; bases not matched to a gene: 10. The germline gives CDR1 SEHNR, CDR2 FQNEAQ (reference sequence). This CDR3 has 17 amino acids. Patients aged 18 to 65 had newly diagnosed hyperthyroidism that had lasted under 2 months.

The sample was blood. This clonotype was sampled from a man aged 25-45 years with Graves' hyperthyroidism that later progressed to Graves' ophthalmopathy. The rearrangement joins TRBV7-9 to TRBJ2-5; 12 bases agree with TRBD2. The CDR3 DNA follows: TGTGCCAGCAGCTTGACTAGCGGGGGCCTGGGTCGTGAGACCCAGTACTTC. Encoded protein: CASSLTSGGLGRETQYF.